The clone carrying this TCR beta chain has just a few counts. The antigen remains undetermined. TCRdb used MiXCR to reprocess the 5' RACE reads, holding one entry per CDR3 protein. The table lists around 340,000 distinct CDR3 sequences, around 9% of them singletons, with under 9.5% in the top ten. CDR3 length equals 13 residues. Losses at the gene ends were 5 bases for V and 3 bases for J; bases not matched to a gene: 4. Germline loops: CDR1 SGHRS, CDR2 YFSETQ. The sample originates from a study of identical twins. Study-level findings and limits: Potential partial confounding of zero-insertion analyses by invariant MAIT and iNKT cells was noted. Excess twin sharing in beta out-of-frame sequences was weaker. Among monozygotic twins, out-of-frame TCR alpha sharing exceeded what models predicted.

The specimen was naive T cells sorted from blood. This clonotype was obtained from a woman between 50 and 59 years old in good health. The V call is TRBV5-1, the J call TRBJ1-1; the match to TRBD1 covers 7 bases. CDR3 protein: CASSWGQYTEAFF. The CDR3 region has the DNA TGCGCCAGCAGTTGGGGACAGTACACTGAAGCTTTCTTT.